These T cell receptor beta chains were read from a single sample in a study of identical twins. TCRdb itself ran the 5' RACE reads through MiXCR, one entry per CDR3 protein. The sample contains 450,000 or so distinct CDR3 sequences, 12% to 15% of which appear only once. The same data also contributed to another study, on yellow fever vaccine responses in identical twins.

The sample comprised CD4+ T cells sorted from blood. The receptors derive from a woman aged 18-30 years in good health. Each CDR3 is given with its conserved first and last residue. Fields, in order: D gene, V gene, CDR3 protein. The D gene is left open where the match is weak.

>TRBD1|TRBV12-3/TRBV12-4
CASSLTGGNIQYF
>TRBD2|TRBV28
CASRRLAGGYEQYF
>TRBD1|TRBV20-1
CSASPGQSQETQYF
>TRBD2|TRBV27
CASSLRLAGGVYNEQFF
>.|TRBV7-9
CASTKSGGESEQYF
>TRBD2|TRBV6-2/TRBV6-3
CASSYSTGSSGYEQYF
>TRBD2|TRBV7-2
CASSLRASGTHLYEQYF
>TRBD2|TRBV12-3/TRBV12-4
CASSPILSAGANTGELFF
>TRBD2|TRBV7-2
CASSLAATSGSTGELFF
>TRBD2|TRBV6-1
CASSLIVGGSRSYEQYF
>TRBD2|TRBV15
CATSGQPGTSGPTDTQYF
>.|TRBV7-2
CASSLSSYNEQFF
>.|TRBV12-3/TRBV12-4
CASSLDGGEQFF
>.|TRBV3-1
CASSQVYNEQFF
>TRBD2|TRBV5-1
CASGREVKAATGELFF
>.|TRBV20-1
CSARQDSLGYNEQFF
>.|TRBV6-5
CASSRSGAEQYF
>.|TRBV9
CASSVRSDSYEQYF